This paragraph covers one T cell receptor beta chain sequence. Here immunoSEQ multiplex PCR was the method, and the copy in TCRdb shows in-frame clones only, minus some. The sample shows fewer than 45,000 clones, around 89% of them seen only once. These data originate in a study of OX40 agonist ivuxolimab in advanced cancers. The V gene lost 4 bases and the J gene lost 3 bases, with 9 bases spanning the gap. Germline CDR1 reads MNHEY; CDR2 reads SVGAGI. The CDR3 runs to 13 residues. The clonotype was recovered from an adult with an advanced solid tumor such as melanoma, head and neck, liver or kidney cancer. The sequenced sample was CD4+ or CD8+ T cells sorted from blood, obtained in a trial of the OX40 agonist ivuxolimab. The V call is TRBV6-5, the J call TRBJ2-5; a possible D gene is TRBD1 (6 bases). Here the CDR3 DNA reads TGTGCCAGCAGTTCGGACAGCAAAGAGACCCAGTACTTC. Protein sequence: CASSSDSKETQYF.